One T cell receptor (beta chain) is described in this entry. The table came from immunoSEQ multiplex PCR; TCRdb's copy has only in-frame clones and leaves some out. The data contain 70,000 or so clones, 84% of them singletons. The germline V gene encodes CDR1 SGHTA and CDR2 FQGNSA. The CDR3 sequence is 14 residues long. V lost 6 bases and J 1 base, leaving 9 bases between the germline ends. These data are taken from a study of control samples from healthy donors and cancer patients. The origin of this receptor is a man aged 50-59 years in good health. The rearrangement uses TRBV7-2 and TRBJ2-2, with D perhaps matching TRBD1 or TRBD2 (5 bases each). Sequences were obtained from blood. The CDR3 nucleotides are TGTGCCAGCAGTACGGGACGGAACACCGGGGAGCTGTTTTTT. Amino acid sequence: CASSTGRNTGELFF. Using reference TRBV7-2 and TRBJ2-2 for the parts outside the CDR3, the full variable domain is GAGVSQSPSNKVTEKGKDVELRCDPISGHTALYWYRQSLGQGLEFLIYFQGNSAPDKSGLPSDRFSAERTGGSVSTLTIQRTQQEDSAVYLCASSTGRNTGELFFGEGSRLTVL.